The clone carrying this T cell receptor (beta chain) was counted many times. TCRdb re-called the RT-PCR reads with MiXCR, one entry per CDR3 protein. The repertoire holds 550,000 to 750,000 distinct CDR3 sequences, with 11% to 15% as singletons. Germline V gene lookup returns CDR1 SNHLY and CDR2 FYNNEI. V lost 6 bases and J 5 bases, leaving 10 bases between the germline ends. This CDR3 has 12 residues. This TCR came from a female donor in good health, serving as a healthy control. The chain recombines TRBV2 with TRBJ2-5; D is unresolved. The specimen sequenced was memory CD4+ T cells from blood. The chain's CDR3 is CASRGEVETQYF. The CDR3 DNA follows: TGTGCCAGCAGAGGAGAAGTCGAGACCCAGTACTTC.